This T cell receptor (beta chain) was sequenced during a study of shared clonotypes between healthy human individuals. Whole-study results and caveats: Researchers sampled blood only, noting tissue repertoires likely differ. Generation probability values for non-shared clonotypes were lower than those for clonotypes shared by all four donors. Four donors shared about 4.8% of their naive CD4 clonotypes.

The CDR3 loop spans 15 amino acids. Germline V gene data show CDR1 as GTSNPN and CDR2 as SVGIG (reference sequence). Deletions cut 5 bases from V and 8 bases from J, with 21 bases between. Using immunoSEQ multiplex PCR, the repertoire was profiled, and TCRdb retains in-frame clones only, with some absent. The sample holds 2 million to 3 million clones, approximately 93% seen once. In regard to this clone: Its antigen is not identified.

Source material: naive CD4+ T cells from PBMCs. Indicated subset: CD45RA+ positively selected. V gene TRBV30 combines with J gene TRBJ2-2, with a weak D call TRBD2 (5 bases). This receptor was taken from a man in his late teens or twenties in good health. Some clones in this sample may be carry-over from other donors' samples. The DNA for the CDR3 is TGTGCCTGGTCAGTCGGAATAGGTTTAGCGGGGGAGCTGTTTTTT. Amino acids: CAWSVGIGLAGELFF.